These T cell receptor beta chains were read from a single sample in a study of OX40 agonist ivuxolimab in advanced cancers. Libraries were prepared by immunoSEQ multiplex PCR; TCRdb keeps only in-frame clonotypes and omits some of them. This table holds some 54,000 clones, roughly nine tenths found once. Sequencing was performed on CD4+ or CD8+ T cells sorted from blood, taken in a trial of the OX40 agonist ivuxolimab. The receptor set was obtained from an adult with an advanced solid tumor such as melanoma, head and neck, liver or kidney cancer. Each CDR3 is given with its conserved first and last residue. Each record gives: J gene, clone size, V gene, CDR3 protein. Size is omitted from some rows. Given values are once, few, many or a class for expanded clones.

>TRBJ2-3|NA|TRBV10-2
CASSEGAGVQGTQYF
>TRBJ2-1|NA|TRBV6-5
CASSPYGWADNEQFF
>TRBJ1-2|NA|TRBV30
CAWGPGNGGNGYTF
>TRBJ2-7|few|TRBV27
CASSHSSRGASYEQYF
>TRBJ2-5|NA|TRBV2
CAGSDTSGGTVETQYF
>TRBJ1-1|NA|TRBV5-4
CASSLPEGREENTEAFF
>TRBJ2-7|NA|TRBV4-2
CASSQDPWEEQYF
>TRBJ1-2|NA|TRBV7-9
CASSLGAGNGYTF
>TRBJ1-2|NA|TRBV10-3
CAISDFQAPNYGYTF
>TRBJ2-7|NA|TRBV7-9
CASSPPGALYEQYF
>TRBJ1-1|NA|TRBV29-1
CSVVDWTGENTEAFF
>TRBJ1-1|NA|TRBV9
CASSDVGTDNEAFF
>TRBJ2-5|few|TRBV4-1
CASSQRGLEETQYF
>TRBJ2-6|NA|TRBV2
CASSEALHGETISGANVLTF
>TRBJ2-1|NA|TRBV10-3
CAISEPHQSNEQFF
>TRBJ1-4|NA|TRBV4-3
CASSQVKDRANEKLFF
>TRBJ2-1|NA|TRBV5-1
CASSLVDRGYNEQFF
>TRBJ2-7|once|TRBV27
CASRRGDRGQHEQYF
>TRBJ2-5|NA|TRBV5-4
CASSLGRVQETQYF
>TRBJ2-5|NA|TRBV6-5
CASRKTVTSKTQYF